The next 15 T cell receptor beta chains were all read from a single sample in a study of regulatory T cells in long-lasting Graves disease. Time point given: newly diagnosed GD, antithyroid drugs for less than 3 months. From RNA extracted from PBMCs, the TCR library was made. In building TCR beta libraries, iRepertoire HTBI primers were used together with Arm-PCR of CDR3 regions. One entry per CDR3 protein, called by TCRdb with MiXCR from the multiplex PCR reads. The sample records hundreds of thousands of distinct CDR3 sequences, 16% being singletons. The sample was also linked to a second study, of T cells in Graves' hyperthyroidism and ophthalmopathy.

Sequencing was performed on peripheral blood mononuclear cells (PBMCs), taken at new diagnosis, from a patient treated with antithyroid drugs. These receptors came from a young woman with Graves disease.

About this clonotype itself: Just one base apart from a much larger clone, this may be a read error. CDR3 DNA: TGTGCCAGCAGCTTAGACAGGGAGGTGACCGAGCAGTACTTC. Translated: CASSLDREVTEQYF. This sequence joins TRBV7-9 and TRBJ2-7; D possibly matches TRBD1 or TRBD2 (6 bases each). Germline CDR1 SEHNR, CDR2 FQNEAQ (reference sequence). Deletions cut 1 base from V and 6 bases from J, with 13 bases between. The CDR3 sequence is 14 residues long. Based on the CDR3 plus reference TRBV7-9 and TRBJ2-7, the full variable domain is DTGVSQNPRHKITKRGQNVTFRCDPISEHNRLYWYRQTLGQGPEFLTYFQNEAQLEKSRLLSDRFSAERPKGSFSTLEIQRTEQGDSAMYLCASSLDREVTEQYFGPGTRLTVT.

This clonotype has at least ten counts. The V and J genes are TRBV6-2 or TRBV6-3 and TRBJ2-1, with no clear D. Germline values: CDR1 MNHEY, CDR2 SVGEGT. The CDR3 extends over 12 amino acids. Between the trimmed V and J ends, which lost 2 bases and 5 bases, there was a span of 4 bases. CDR3 in amino acids: CASSYVDNEQFF. CDR3 DNA: TGTGCCAGCAGTTACGTAGACAATGAGCAGTTCTTC.

This clonotype has at least ten counts. The chain recombines TRBV28 with TRBJ1-5; 9 bases are shared with TRBD1. CDR1 and CDR2 (germline): MDHEN, SYDVKM. This CDR3 region has 15 residues. V lost 10 bases and J lost 2; bases outside the gene matches: 9. The CDR3 is CAILEQGARNQPQHF. The CDR3 DNA sequence: TGTGCCATCTTAGAACAGGGGGCTCGCAATCAGCCCCAGCATTTT.

In this sample, this clonotype turned up many times. This chain connects TRBV6-5 to TRBJ1-1, with D possibly being TRBD1 (6 bases). Per the germline V gene, CDR1 is MNHEY and CDR2 is SVGAGI. V lost 2 bases, J lost 0 bases, and 13 bases lay in between. This CDR3 spans 16 amino acids. In DNA, the CDR3 is TGTGCCAGCAGTTACGACCGGACAGCATTGAACACTGAAGCTTTCTTT. Its translation: CASSYDRTALNTEAFF.

In this sample, this clonotype turned up many times. The rearrangement uses TRBV2 and TRBJ2-7; D may be TRBD2 (7 bases). V was shortened by 8 bases and J by 0 bases, with 17 bases between the two germline ends. CDR3 size: 15 residues. CDR1 is SNHLY and CDR2 is FYNNEI in the germline V gene. The CDR3 coding sequence is TGTGCCAGCTCCGTTGGAGGGGGGGCCTCCTACGAGCAGTACTTC. Amino acids: CASSVGGGASYEQYF. Filled out from reference TRBV2 and TRBJ2-7, the complete variable domain reads EPEVTQTPSHQVTQMGQEVILRCVPISNHLYFYWYRQILGQKVEFLVSFYNNEISEKSEIFDDQFSVERPDGSNFTLKIRSTKLEDSAMYFCASSVGGGASYEQYFGPGTRLTVT.

This clonotype has only a few counts. The genes are TRBV20-1 and TRBJ2-7; D call uncertain. Germline V CDR1 and CDR2: DFQATT, SNEGSKA (reference sequence). The CDR3 totals 13 residues. CDR3 amino acids: CSASGSLPYEQYF. CDR3 DNA: TGCAGCGCAAGTGGGTCCCTTCCCTACGAGCAGTACTTC.

This clonotype was counted ten times or more. V is TRBV20-1 and J is TRBJ1-2; 8 bases fit TRBD1. V was pared by 6 bases and J by 0 bases, with 3 bases of the junction left unmatched. CDR1 and CDR2 from the germline V gene are DFQATT and SNEGSKA (reference sequence). The CDR3 extends over 13 amino acids. The CDR3 DNA sequence: TGCAGTGCGCCGGACAGGGCTAACTATGGCTACACCTTC. Translated, it gives CSAPDRANYGYTF.

This clonotype has a count of ten or more. The chain employs TRBV28 and TRBJ2-7; 9 nucleotides match TRBD1. CDR1 MDHEN and CDR2 SYDVKM come from the germline V gene. The CDR3 spans 16 residues. The J segment lost 7 bases and the V segment lost 4 bases, leaving 14 bases of the junction unmatched. The CDR3 spells CASSSSLTGGKGEQYF. CDR3 in DNA: TGTGCCAGCAGTTCATCCCTCACAGGGGGCAAAGGGGAGCAGTACTTC.

This clonotype was observed many times. V and J are TRBV10-2 and TRBJ2-1, with 9 nucleotides matching TRBD2. CDR1 is WSHSY and CDR2 is SAAADI in the germline V gene. The junction had 4 bases not matched to a gene; V was cut back by 5 bases and J by 8 bases. The CDR3 contains 13 residues. In nucleotides, the CDR3 is TGCGCCAGCAGTTTAGCGGGAGCGTATGAGCAGTTCTTC. Translated, it gives CASSLAGAYEQFF.

The J gene is TRBJ1-1, the V gene TRBV15; D might be TRBD1 (6 bases). The CDR3 is 15 amino acids. V dropped 1 base and J dropped 4 bases, with 13 bases sitting between them. Looked up from germline, CDR1 is LNHNV and CDR2 is YYDKDF (reference sequence). CDR3 protein: CATSRGWGAITEAFF. The CDR3 DNA follows: TGTGCCACCAGCAGAGGGTGGGGGGCGATCACTGAAGCTTTCTTT.

This clonotype was counted between two and nine times. The rearrangement uses TRBV20-1 and TRBJ2-1; TRBD2 matches at 7 bases. Trimming cost V 2 bases and J 7 bases; bases outside gene matches: 20. The CDR3 sequence is 18 residues long. Germline V gene lookup returns CDR1 DFQATT and CDR2 SNEGSKA (reference sequence). The CDR3 DNA is TGCAGTGCTAGACCAGGAGGTCTCGGGCGGGAGCTGGGGAATGAGCAGTTCTTC. Translated: CSARPGGLGRELGNEQFF.

This clonotype was detected ten times or more. This chain uses TRBV28 with TRBJ2-7; 10 bases align to TRBD1. After removal of 7 bases from V and 3 bases from J, the junction contained 9 bases not matched to a gene. This CDR3 has 15 residues. CDR1 is MDHEN and CDR2 is SYDVKM in the germline V gene. CDR3 sequence: CASKDRGMGNYEQYF. In DNA form, the CDR3 reads TGTGCCAGCAAGGACAGGGGGATGGGAAACTACGAGCAGTACTTC.

This clonotype has just a few counts. V gene TRBV2 combines with J gene TRBJ1-5, with D maybe TRBD1 (6 bases). CDR1 and CDR2 from the germline V gene are SNHLY and FYNNEI. CDR3 size: 13 residues. V was pared by 8 bases and J by 6 bases, with 14 bases between. The CDR3 protein is CASGGGGRQPQHF. The CDR3 DNA is TGTGCCAGCGGGGGGGGGGGGCGTCAGCCCCAGCATTTT.

This clonotype was seen once. V usage is TRBV20-1 and J usage is TRBJ1-3, with D possibly being TRBD1 (6 bases). V was trimmed by 6 bases and J by 0 bases, leaving 15 bases between them. The CDR3 runs to 15 residues. Germline V CDR1 and CDR2: DFQATT, SNEGSKA (reference sequence). The CDR3 loop reads CSAWTELTSGNTIYF. For the CDR3, the DNA is TGCAGTGCCTGGACAGAGCTAACCTCTGGAAACACCATATATTTT.

This clonotype showed up many times. This chain joins TRBV6-5 and TRBJ1-1; D gene unclear. This CDR3 has 16 residues. Trimming shortened V by 2 bases and J by 0 bases, and 13 bases separated the two germline ends. CDR1 and CDR2 from the germline V gene are MNHEY and SVGAGI. CDR3 sequence (DNA): TGTGCCAGCAGTTACGGTCTCGGAAAAATGAACACTGAAGCTTTCTTT. Residues: CASSYGLGKMNTEAFF.